This TCR beta chain originates from a study of cytomegalovirus exposure and HLA in healthy donors. General study results and limits: In a later analysis, the majority of CMV-associated beta chains seemingly showed HLA restriction.

Details on this clone: What it binds is unknown.

The PCR had 60 Vbeta and 13 Jbeta primers. Method: immunoSEQ multiplex PCR; TCRdb's copy keeps in-frame clones and lacks some. The sample lists around 120,000 clones, about 75% occurring once. With V trimmed by 6 bases and J by 2 bases, 7 bases remained unmatched. Germline CDR1 reads SEHNR; CDR2 reads FQNEAQ (reference sequence). The CDR3 runs to 15 residues. The chain has TRBV7-9 and TRBJ2-1, with 7 bases lining up with TRBD2. The receptor was derived from a man between 60 and 75 years old in good health and CMV-seropositive. Sequences were obtained from PBMCs. The DNA for the CDR3 is TGTGCCAGCAGGTCGAGCGGGGACCCCTACAATGAGCAGTTCTTC. Translation: CASRSSGDPYNEQFF. Using reference TRBV7-9 and TRBJ2-1 for the parts outside the CDR3, the full variable domain is DTGVSQNPRHKITKRGQNVTFRCDPISEHNRLYWYRQTLGQGPEFLTYFQNEAQLEKSRLLSDRFSAERPKGSFSTLEIQRTEQGDSAMYLCASRSSGDPYNEQFFGPGTRLTVL.